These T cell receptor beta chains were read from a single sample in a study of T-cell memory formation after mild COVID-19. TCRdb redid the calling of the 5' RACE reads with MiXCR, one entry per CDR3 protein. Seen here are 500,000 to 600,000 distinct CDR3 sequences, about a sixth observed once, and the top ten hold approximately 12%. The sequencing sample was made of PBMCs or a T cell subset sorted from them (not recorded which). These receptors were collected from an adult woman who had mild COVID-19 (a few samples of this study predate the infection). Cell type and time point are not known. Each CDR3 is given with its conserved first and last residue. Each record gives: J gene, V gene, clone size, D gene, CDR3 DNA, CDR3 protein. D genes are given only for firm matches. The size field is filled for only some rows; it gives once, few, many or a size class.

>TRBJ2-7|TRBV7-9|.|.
TGTGCCAGCAGTCCCGGGACACAGCTCGCCTACGAGCAGTACTTC
CASSPGTQLAYEQYF
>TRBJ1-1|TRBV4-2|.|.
TGTGCCAGCAGCCAAGAGGGGCAAGCAGAAGCTTTCTTT
CASSQEGQAEAFF
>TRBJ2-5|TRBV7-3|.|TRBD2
TGTGCCAGCAGCTTAGCAGCGGGGGCCCCCTGGGAGACCCAGTACTTC
CASSLAAGAPWETQYF
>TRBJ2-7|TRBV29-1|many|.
TGCAGCGTTAGGGACGGCACCTACGAGCAGTACTTC
CSVRDGTYEQYF
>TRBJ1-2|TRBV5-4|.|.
TGTGCCAGCAGATGGGCGGGCCTCACGGAAGGTGGCTACACCTTC
CASRWAGLTEGGYTF
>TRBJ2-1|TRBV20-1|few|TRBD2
TGCAGTGCTAGAGATCGTAGGCGGGAGCAGGTCAATGAGCAGTTCTTC
CSARDRRREQVNEQFF
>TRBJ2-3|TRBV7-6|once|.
TGTGCCAGCAGCTTATCAGGGAGAGATACGCAGTATTTT
CASSLSGRDTQYF
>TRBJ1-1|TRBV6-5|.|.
TGTGCCAGCAGATCGGGAGGCTCGGGGGACACTGAAGCTTTCTTT
CASRSGGSGDTEAFF
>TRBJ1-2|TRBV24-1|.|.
TGTGCCACCAGTGAGGCGGGATACTATGGCTACACCTTC
CATSEAGYYGYTF
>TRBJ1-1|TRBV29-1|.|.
TGCAGCGTCAGCTACCAGGGGAGGTACACTGAAGCTTTCTTT
CSVSYQGRYTEAFF
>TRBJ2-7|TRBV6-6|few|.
TGTGCCAGCAGTTACTCTGGGGAGCAGTACTTC
CASSYSGEQYF
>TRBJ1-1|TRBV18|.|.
TGTGCCAGCTCACCGAAGGCGGGGGCAAGAACTGAAGCTTTCTTT
CASSPKAGARTEAFF
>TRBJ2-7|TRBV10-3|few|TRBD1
TGTGCCATCAGTGAGTCTTGGGGGACAGGGGCCTACGAGCAGTACTTC
CAISESWGTGAYEQYF
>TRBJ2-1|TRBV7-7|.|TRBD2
TGTGCCAGCAGCCGCGGGGGGGGGCTGAGCAATGAGCAGTTCTTC
CASSRGGGLSNEQFF
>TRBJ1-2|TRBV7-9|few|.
TGTGCCAGCAGCTCCGCAGGGTTCGCCGCCGGTGATCGCTATGGCTACACCTTC
CASSSAGFAAGDRYGYTF
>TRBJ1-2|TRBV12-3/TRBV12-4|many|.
TGTGCCAGCAGGTCAGGCGGCTATGGCTACACCTTC
CASRSGGYGYTF
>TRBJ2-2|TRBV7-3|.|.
TGTGCCAGCAGCTTAACGCCCGGGGAGCTGATTTTT
CASSLTPGELIF
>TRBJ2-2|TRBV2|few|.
TGTGCCAGCAGACGGGAGTCTAGCGGGGAGCTGTTTTTT
CASRRESSGELFF